The entry below describes one T cell receptor (beta chain). These data are taken from a study of glioma-infiltrating T cells after dendritic cell vaccination. Stated time point: after dendritic cell vaccination, including at tumor progression/relapse. Clones were sequenced by immunoSEQ multiplex PCR, and TCRdb holds only the in-frame ones, with some missing. The table lists more than 95,000 clones, approximately 84% of them singletons. Trimming took 7 bases from V and 0 from J, leaving 10 bases between them. Germline CDR1 and CDR2: MNHEY and SVGAGI. The CDR3 is 15 amino acids. The TCR was taken from a human donor with glioblastoma. J is TRBJ1-6 and V is TRBV6-5; D is undetermined. Sequenced here: blood, sampled after dendritic cell vaccination. In DNA, the CDR3 is TGTGCCAGCACCCAGATGGCCTCCTATAATTCACCCCTCCACTTT. This translates into CASTQMASYNSPLHF.